This note documents a single T cell receptor beta chain sequence. Its target is unknown. CD8+ and CD4+ T cells taken from blood had their TCR beta sequenced. This CDR3 has 15 residues. Per germline, CDR1 KGHSH and CDR2 LQKENI. The V and J ends lost 3 bases and 7 bases respectively, with 18 bases between them. The sample is drawn from a study of CD8 T cells in Susac syndrome. General study results and limits: The study conceded that relatively few individuals underwent its TCR sequencing and HLA analysis.

After extraction with the RNeasy kit, roughly 0.45 to 1 ug of the RNA was reverse transcribed using random hexamers. Across 54 Vbeta and 13 Jbeta, TCR beta CDR3 was amplified with immunoSEQ multiplex PCR. Each CDR3 protein is one row after TCRdb ran MiXCR on the immunoSEQ multiplex PCR reads. Here the sample spans 150,000 to 250,000 distinct CDR3 sequences, about 95% being singletons. This receptor was obtained from a human donor with multiple sclerosis. Input material: CD4+ T cells from PBMCs. The chain recombines TRBV18 with TRBJ2-5, with D perhaps being TRBD1 or TRBD2 (5 bases each). CDR3 DNA: TGTGCCAGCTCACCGAGGGACGGGACCTTCGGGACCCAGTACTTC. Its translation: CASSPRDGTFGTQYF.